The rows below give T cell receptor beta chains drawn from one sample of a study of blood T cell repertoires in COVID-19. Sequenced by immunoSEQ multiplex PCR; TCRdb stores in-frame clones only, minus some. The table has roughly 120,000 clones, about nine tenths seen once; the top ten hold less than 2%. Source material: peripheral blood. These TCRs come from a human donor with active COVID-19. The donor label of this sample is uncertain. The CDR3 runs from the conserved cysteine through the conserved F or W. The D gene is left open where the match is weak. Expanded clones are given a class, and other clones once, few, many or no size at all.

>.|TRBJ2-5|TRBV6-6|.
CASSGAAETQYF
TGTGCCAGCAGTGGAGCCGCGGAGACCCAGTACTTC
>.|TRBJ1-1|TRBV9|.
CASSRGNMNTEAFF
TGTGCCAGCTCCCGGGGGAATATGAACACTGAAGCTTTCTTT
>.|TRBJ2-3|TRBV7-3|.
CASSPSPGGWGTDTQYF
TGTGCCAGCAGCCCATCCCCTGGAGGGTGGGGTACAGATACGCAGTATTTT
>.|TRBJ1-5|TRBV27|.
CASSLLSMGDQPQHF
TGTGCCAGCAGCCTATTGTCCATGGGAGATCAGCCCCAGCATTTT
>.|TRBJ2-2|TRBV4-3|.
CASSQDSGGELFF
TGCGCCAGCAGCCAAGATTCGGGCGGGGAGCTGTTTTTT
>.|TRBJ2-1|TRBV6-2/TRBV6-3|.
CASSYPFNGSDEQFF
TGTGCCAGCAGCTATCCTTTTAACGGGTCGGATGAGCAGTTCTTC
>once|TRBJ2-5|TRBV27|TRBD2
CASSLGGLAGSRETQYF
TGTGCCAGCAGTTTAGGGGGACTAGCGGGGTCTAGGGAGACCCAGTACTTC
>.|TRBJ2-1|TRBV19|TRBD1
CASSTQTGTAVYEQFF
TGTGCCAGTAGTACCCAGACAGGGACAGCGGTTTATGAGCAGTTCTTC
>.|TRBJ2-2|TRBV4-1|.
CASSSTPPGAGELFF
TGCGCCAGCAGCTCAACCCCCCCGGGGGCCGGGGAGCTGTTTTTT
>.|TRBJ2-5|TRBV7-2|TRBD1
CASSWDRVETQYF
TGTGCCAGCAGCTGGGACAGGGTGGAGACCCAGTACTTC
>once|TRBJ1-2|TRBV7-9|.
CASSLAGGTSWYGYTF
TGTGCCAGCAGCTTAGCCGGGGGAACAAGCTGGTATGGCTACACCTTC
>.|TRBJ2-4|TRBV15|TRBD1
CATSGRRTGENIQYF
TGTGCCACCAGCGGTCGTAGGACAGGGGAAAACATTCAGTACTTC
>.|TRBJ1-4|TRBV7-9|TRBD1
CASTNAPRDRGPNNEKLFF
TGTGCCAGCACCAATGCCCCGCGGGACAGGGGGCCAAATAATGAAAAACTGTTTTTT
>.|TRBJ1-3|TRBV27|TRBD1
CASSGDRANTIYF
TGTGCCAGCAGCGGGGACAGGGCCAACACCATATATTTT
>.|TRBJ2-3|TRBV6-5|.
CASRTMGQGSDTQYF
TGTGCCAGCAGGACCATGGGGCAAGGGTCAGATACGCAGTATTTT
>.|TRBJ1-3|TRBV5-1|.
CASSQGYSGNTIYF
TGCGCCAGCAGCCAGGGGTACTCTGGAAACACCATATATTTT
>.|TRBJ1-1|TRBV5-1|TRBD1
CASSPTWTGTEAFF
TGCGCCAGCAGCCCCACGTGGACAGGTACTGAAGCTTTCTTT
>.|TRBJ2-7|TRBV6-2/TRBV6-3|.
CASSLGHLYEQYF
TGTGCCAGCAGTTTGGGACACCTCTACGAGCAGTACTTC
>.|TRBJ1-2|TRBV5-4|.
CASSLAWANYGYTF
TGTGCCAGCAGCTTGGCCTGGGCCAATTATGGCTACACCTTC
>.|TRBJ1-2|TRBV4-1|.
CASSGGIGYTF
TGCGCCAGCAGCGGAGGGATAGGCTACACCTTC
>.|TRBJ1-5|TRBV10-3|.
CAISAGQGKSRNQPQHF
TGTGCCATCAGTGCTGGGCAGGGAAAGTCGCGGAATCAGCCCCAGCATTTT
>.|TRBJ1-2|TRBV5-6|.
CASSFDRYHGYTF
TGTGCCAGCAGCTTTGACAGGTATCACGGCTACACCTTC
>.|TRBJ1-1|TRBV2|.
CASKSVGRDTEAFF
TGTGCCAGCAAAAGTGTAGGCAGGGACACTGAAGCTTTCTTT
>few|TRBJ2-4|TRBV7-2|TRBD2
CASSLVGAGVKNIQYF
TGTGCCAGCAGCTTAGTTGGGGCGGGGGTCAAAAACATTCAGTACTTC
>.|TRBJ2-7|TRBV27|TRBD1
CASSSHGQGAFREQYF
TGTGCCAGCAGTTCCCACGGACAGGGGGCCTTTCGCGAGCAGTACTTC
>.|TRBJ2-5|TRBV5-6|.
CASSLVDGETQYF
TGTGCCAGCAGCTTAGTTGACGGGGAGACCCAGTACTTC
>.|TRBJ1-1|TRBV19|.
CASSNPPSQAFF
TGTGCCAGTAGTAATCCCCCCTCTCAAGCTTTCTTT
>.|TRBJ1-3|TRBV12-5|.
CASGLVTQGFHTIYF
TGTGCTAGTGGTTTGGTAACTCAGGGATTCCACACCATATATTTT
>.|TRBJ1-1|TRBV6-5|TRBD1
CASSYWDRDTEAFF
TGTGCCAGCAGTTACTGGGACAGGGACACTGAAGCTTTCTTT
>.|TRBJ1-1|TRBV6-2/TRBV6-3|.
CASSRGRANTEAFF
TGTGCCAGCAGCCGAGGCAGGGCGAACACTGAAGCTTTCTTT
>.|TRBJ2-5|TRBV7-8|TRBD1
CASSARGQGAAETQYF
TGTGCCAGCAGCGCGCGGGGACAGGGGGCGGCGGAGACCCAGTACTTC
>.|TRBJ2-1|TRBV5-4|TRBD1
CASSLLPGGINEQFF
TGTGCCAGCAGCTTGTTACCAGGGGGTATTAATGAGCAGTTCTTC
>.|TRBJ1-2|TRBV12-3/TRBV12-4|.
CASSGLRGGGYTF
TGTGCCAGCAGTGGCCTGAGGGGGGGTGGCTACACCTTC
>.|TRBJ2-3|TRBV4-3|.
CASSRSGNTDTQYF
TGCGCCAGCAGCCGAAGCGGAAACACAGATACGCAGTATTTT
>.|TRBJ1-5|TRBV18|TRBD1
CASSPTGDSNQPQHF
TGTGCCAGCTCACCGACAGGGGATAGCAATCAGCCCCAGCATTTT
>.|TRBJ2-3|TRBV3-1/TRBV3-2|.
CASSQGSSPYTQYF
TGTGCCAGCAGCCAAGGCTCTAGCCCGTATACGCAGTATTTT
>.|TRBJ1-2|TRBV12-3/TRBV12-4|.
CASSFRGAEGYTF
TGTGCCAGCAGTTTCCGGGGGGCAGAGGGCTACACCTTC
>.|TRBJ2-7|TRBV20-1|TRBD2
CSASVRGGPYEQYF
TGCAGTGCTAGTGTGCGGGGGGGCCCTTACGAGCAGTACTTC
>.|TRBJ2-3|TRBV7-3|TRBD2
CASSLAGGSTDTQYF
TGTGCCAGCAGCTTAGCGGGGGGAAGCACAGATACGCAGTATTTT
>.|TRBJ1-1|TRBV12-2|.
CASRSAFVREPNTEAFF
TGTGCAAGTCGCTCCGCTTTTGTAAGGGAGCCGAACACTGAAGCTTTCTTT
>.|TRBJ2-5|TRBV7-9|TRBD1
CASSLRDRRETQYF
TGTGCCAGCAGCTTAAGGGACAGGAGAGAGACCCAGTACTTC